One T cell receptor beta chain is described in this entry. No cognate antigen has been identified for it. The record has no base qualities; no much larger clone is one base away. These data originate in a study of molecular identifiers for immune sequencing clone quantification (dated by TCRdb to between 2018 and 2020). At the level of the whole study: For a replicate experiment, RNA from around 20,000 or 99,000 naive CD8 T cells was divided into five aliquots, and four of the five aliquots were sequenced. The study was a methods study using CD8 T cells to benchmark molecular-identifier clustering-based TCR repertoire sequencing (MIDCIRS) and TCR RNA copy counting.

To prepare the library, PCR was applied. Sequenced using an Illumina HiSeq 4000. Bulk TCR libraries were generated as previously described, with the TCR primers listed in Table S5 used. Purification of total RNA was performed with the Qiagen AllPrep DNA/RNA kit. Before analysis, reads from multiple sequencing runs of one library were combined. The authors' analysis ran thus. Reads were retained only if the reads had an exact TCR constant sequence, and the retained reads were trimmed to 150 nt and grouped according to their 12-nt molecular barcodes. Reads in each barcode group were sub-clustered using a 15% Levenshtein threshold, and a quality-weighted consensus sequence was built for each RNA molecule. Non-functional sequences were excluded, and lower-count sequences lying one edit away from another sequence were also excluded. Based on a fit of two negative binomial distributions, barcode sub-clusters having less than 20% of the maximum read count were discarded. TCRdb cleaned the public reads at Q25 with fastp, built clones with MiXCR and kept in-frame beta chains. Rows with one shared CDR3 protein collapse into an entry with the most common genes and DNA. The V and J calls here are based on TCRdb, not the publication. The sample table records over 60,000 distinct CDR3 sequences; about 19% of these occur just once. Of the sample, 1.1% to 1.5% is held by the ten largest clones.

The study at large found these results: The naive libraries included spiked-in Jurkat TCR RNA (about 9 copies' worth), and this Jurkat TCR RNA is not part of the donor repertoire. Clones above 20 RNA copies held over 97% of molecules in CMV-specific effector cells but under 1% in naive cells. Spiked-in Jurkat TCR RNA equal to a single cell's worth was reported to be detectable even within one million naive CD8 T cells. When barcode sub-clustering was omitted, TCR diversity was inflated by chimeric consensus sequences, with chimeras reaching as high as 47%. Modeling gave about 3 recovered TCR RNA copies per cell versus 8 to 10 by digital PCR, implying about 30% capture efficiency. Highly expanded clone sizes could be underestimated because identical TCR molecules may share a barcode.

Libraries of naive CD8 T cells were built from anywhere between about 18,000 and 1,000,000 sorted cells, with 10%, 30% or 50% of the purified RNA used. Naive CD8 T cells, defined as CD8+CD4-CCR7+CD45RA+, were FACS-sorted into RLT Plus buffer on a BD FACSAria II. Detection sensitivity was tested by spiking Jurkat RNA equal to about 10 TCR copies' worth into samples containing roughly 17,000-1,100,000 naive CD8 T cells. Enrichment of CD8 T cells was performed with RosetteSep CD8+ T Cell Enrichment Cocktail and Ficoll-Paque, after which ACK red cell lysis was carried out. CDR1 LNHDA and CDR2 SQIVND are derived from the germline V gene (reference sequence). The junction shows trimming of 5 bases on V and 0 bases on J, plus 17 bases between the germline ends. The CDR3 spans 17 residues, from the cysteine through the phenylalanine. Only the CDR3 part of the read is kept: 51 bases, read in frame from the first base.

Sequencing was performed on naive CD8+ T cells from blood, with Jurkat cell RNA spiked in. In light of the paper, this sample's cell subset or site label describes: FACS-sorted CD8+CD4-CCR7+CD45RA+ naive T cells. This clonotype originated in a human donor in good health. Some libraries in this study had Jurkat cell RNA spiked in. In this chain, TRBV19 is recombined with TRBJ1-5, with TRBD1 as a weak D call on 5 bases. The CDR3 corresponds to CASSPFRDGNSNQPQHF. The DNA reads as follows: TGTGCCAGTAGTCCATTCCGGGACGGTAATAGCAATCAGCCCCAGCATTTT.